This is a list of T cell receptor beta chains from one sample in a study of human T cells and chemical hapten exposure. MiXCR, run by TCRdb on the RACE reads, gives a single entry per CDR3 protein. The sample includes nearly 350,000 distinct CDR3 sequences, around 7% of them seen just once. Source: whole blood, taken in connection with sensitization to the hapten diphenylcyclopropenone (DPC). The receptors come from a woman in her late teens or twenties with alopecia areata. Some clones in this sample may be carry-over from other donors' samples. The CDR3 runs from the conserved cysteine through the conserved F or W. Fields, in order: clone size, J gene, D gene, V gene, CDR3 DNA, CDR3 protein. A D gene is named only where the DNA matches it firmly. Some rows have no size entry. The others give once, few or many, or a class for an expanded clone.

>many|TRBJ2-6|TRBD1|TRBV20-1
TGCAGTGCTCACGACCGTCAGGGGGCGCGCGGGGCCAACGTCCTGACTTTC
CSAHDRQGARGANVLTF
>-|TRBJ2-1|TRBD2|TRBV7-2
TGTGCCAGCAGCCTGTATCTAGCGGGGGGGCGCGGTGAGCAGTTCTTC
CASSLYLAGGRGEQFF
>-|TRBJ2-3|-|TRBV7-8
TGTGCCAGCAGAGGGAGGGGGCCAGATACGCAGTATTTT
CASRGRGPDTQYF
>-|TRBJ2-3|-|TRBV12-2
TGTGCAAGTCGCTTAAGGGAGACCTGGACGCAGTATTTT
CASRLRETWTQYF
>few|TRBJ1-1|TRBD1|TRBV5-8
TGTGCCAGCAGGGTTTACAGGGGCACTGAAGCTTTCTTT
CASRVYRGTEAFF
>-|TRBJ1-1|-|TRBV29-1
TGCAGCGTTGAACAGACGGGGAACACTGAAGCTTTCTTT
CSVEQTGNTEAFF
>-|TRBJ1-5|-|TRBV5-1
TGCGCCAGCAGCTTCTCGGGCCTAAATCAGCCCCAGCATTTT
CASSFSGLNQPQHF
>many|TRBJ2-3|-|TRBV10-3
TGTGCCATCAGTGAGGGAACAGATACGCAGTATTTT
CAISEGTDTQYF
>-|TRBJ2-3|-|TRBV2
TGTGCCAGCAGCGAGGGGGGTTTAAGCACAGATACGCAGTATTTT
CASSEGGLSTDTQYF
>-|TRBJ2-1|-|TRBV4-3
TGCGCCAGCAGCCAAGGGGTCAGCCGGGGTGATGAGCAGTTCTTC
CASSQGVSRGDEQFF
>few|TRBJ1-4|-|TRBV6-1
TGTGCCAGCGTAGGTGGGTCTCTCGGCGAAAAACTGTTTTTT
CASVGGSLGEKLFF
>few|TRBJ2-5|-|TRBV3-1
TGTGCCAGCAGCCCGTCTCGTGTGTGGGGCGGGCAGTCCCCACTGGAGACCCAGTACTTC
CASSPSRVWGGQSPLETQYF
>many|TRBJ2-6|TRBD1|TRBV27
TGTGCCAGCAGAGGGGGCGGCTCTGGGGCCAACGTCCTGACTTTC
CASRGGGSGANVLTF
>-|TRBJ1-1|-|TRBV28
TGTGCCAGCAGCCAGACAGAAACTGAAGCTTTCTTT
CASSQTETEAFF
>many|TRBJ2-7|-|TRBV2
TGTGCCAGCAGTGAAAGGTCCGGGGGGCGGGCCTACGAGCAGTACTTC
CASSERSGGRAYEQYF
>-|TRBJ1-5|TRBD1|TRBV28
TGTGCCAGCAGTTTCGAGGGACAGGGCGTTGGGAGCAATCAGCCCCAGCATTTT
CASSFEGQGVGSNQPQHF
>few|TRBJ1-4|-|TRBV7-2
TGTGCCAGCAGCTTAGAAGTTCTTAGAGGGACTAATGAAAAACTGTTTTTT
CASSLEVLRGTNEKLFF
>few|TRBJ1-6|-|TRBV6-5
TGTGCCAGCTCGTCTTACCAGAATGTAGGCTCACCCCTCCACTTT
CASSSYQNVGSPLHF
>few|TRBJ1-2|-|TRBV5-6
TGTGCCAGCAGCTTCACGGGGAACTATGGCTACACCTTC
CASSFTGNYGYTF
>many|TRBJ2-3|-|TRBV4-1
TGCGCCAGCAGCCAAGTCAACCTAGTATACACAGATACGCAGTATTTT
CASSQVNLVYTDTQYF
>-|TRBJ1-2|TRBD1|TRBV29-1
TGCAGCGTTCGGACAGGTGACTATGGCTACACCTTC
CSVRTGDYGYTF
>-|TRBJ1-2|-|TRBV6-6
TGTGCCAGCAGTCCACAGGGTTCGAGCTATGGCTACACCTTC
CASSPQGSSYGYTF